Presented here are 10 T cell receptor beta chains from one specimen sequenced in a study of T cell repertoires in cytomegalovirus infection. TCRdb used MiXCR to reprocess the reads, holding one entry per CDR3 protein. This sample carries approximately 390,000 distinct CDR3 sequences, around a third of them seen once, and the ten largest clones take roughly 13%. No antigen has been assigned to these receptors. Sequencing used cultured PBMCs, obtained from culture after CMV antigen stimulation. These TCRs come from a human donor in good health (CMV status not recorded). Some clones in this sample may be carry-over from other donors' samples.

The V gene is TRBV12-3 or TRBV12-4, the J gene TRBJ2-1, with D maybe TRBD2 (6 bases). V was pared by 7 bases and J by 3 bases, with 19 bases between. The CDR3 length is 16 residues. CDR3 sequence: CASTRSVASVYNEQFF. The CDR3 DNA sequence: TGTGCCAGCACCCGTTCCGTGGCTAGCGTCTACAATGAGCAGTTCTTC.

This clonotype was seen only a few times. The rearrangement uses TRBV7-2 and TRBJ1-3; D remains unclear. This CDR3 region has 14 residues. Trimming took off 2 bases at V and 4 bases at J, with 9 bases between the two ends. Germline V lookup: CDR1 SGHTA, CDR2 FQGNSA. In DNA, the CDR3 is TGTGCCAGCAGCTTACCCACCCACGGAAACACCATATATTTT. This encodes CASSLPTHGNTIYF.

V usage is TRBV5-4 and J usage is TRBJ1-1; the D is unclear. V lost 4 bases, J lost 2 bases, and 12 bases lay in between. CDR3 length equals 14 residues. Germline CDR1 and CDR2: SGHNT and YYREEE (reference sequence). In DNA, the CDR3 is TGTGCCAGCAGCGTGAGGGTGGGAAACACTGAAGCTTTCTTT. It encodes CASSVRVGNTEAFF.

V is TRBV6-1 and J is TRBJ2-5; no firm D call. Trimming left V 5 bases short and J 2 bases short, with 15 bases between. The CDR3 length is 15 residues. CDR1 is MNHNS and CDR2 is SASEGT in the germline V gene. The CDR3 sequence: CASSNNGPPQETQYF. Written as DNA, the CDR3 is TGTGCCAGCAGTAACAACGGCCCTCCACAAGAGACCCAGTACTTC.

The chain has TRBV20-1 and TRBJ1-1; possible D gene TRBD1, 6 bases. There are 14 residues in the CDR3. Trimming left V 6 bases short and J 6 bases short, with 20 bases between. The germline V gene has CDR1 DFQATT and CDR2 SNEGSKA (reference sequence). DNA for the CDR3: TGCAGTGCAAACAGGGTGGTCTCGTCCTCTGAAGCTTTCTTT. Translated, it gives CSANRVVSSSEAFF.

The V call is TRBV19, the J call TRBJ1-2, with a tentative D call TRBD1 (5 bases). The CDR3 loop spans 17 amino acids. CDR1 is LNHDA and CDR2 is SQIVND in the germline V gene (reference sequence). Trimming pared 3 bases from V and 4 bases from J, leaving 21 bases between. CDR3 protein: CASSIGTRLFGGYGYTF. DNA of the CDR3: TGTGCCAGTAGTATTGGGACTAGACTTTTCGGGGGCTATGGCTACACCTTC.

The table lists this clonotype with many counts. This sequence joins TRBV7-2 and TRBJ2-1; D might be TRBD2 (5 bases). The germline V gene encodes CDR1 SGHTA and CDR2 FQGNSA. CDR3 length: 16 amino acids. The V end lost 5 bases, the J end lost 7 bases, and 21 bases lay between the germline ends. CDR3 sequence reads: CASSPTWRVVRNEQFF. The CDR3 nucleotides read TGTGCCAGCAGCCCAACTTGGCGGGTGGTTCGGAATGAGCAGTTCTTC. The entire variable domain, with the rest obtained from reference TRBV7-2 and TRBJ2-1, is as follows: GAGVSQSPSNKVTEKGKDVELRCDPISGHTALYWYRQSLGQGLEFLIYFQGNSAPDKSGLPSDRFSAERTGGSVSTLTIQRTQQEDSAVYLCASSPTWRVVRNEQFFGPGTRLTVL.

This clonotype was counted many times. The gene calls are TRBV27 and TRBJ1-5; D is possibly TRBD1 (5 bases). The V and J ends lost 5 bases and 0 bases respectively, with 23 bases between them. The length of the CDR3 is 19 residues. From germline, CDR1 is MNHEY and CDR2 SMNVEV (reference sequence). The CDR3 loop is CASSPDRPGTKRSNQPQHF. CDR3 in DNA: TGTGCCAGCAGTCCGGACCGGCCAGGGACCAAACGTAGCAATCAGCCCCAGCATTTT.

This clonotype was detected many times. This chain joins TRBV7-8 and TRBJ1-5; 9 nucleotides line up with TRBD1. Trimming at V came to 5 bases and at J to 5 bases, leaving 7 bases not matched to a gene. CDR1 and CDR2 from the germline V gene are SGHVS and FQNEAQ. The CDR3 is made up of 15 amino acids. As DNA, the CDR3 is TGTGCCAGCAGCCCCCTGACAGGGGGGCATCAGCCCCAGCATTTT. Translating it yields CASSPLTGGHQPQHF.

In its sample, this clonotype was seen once. The chain has TRBV5-5 and TRBJ2-1; D is undetermined. Trimming removed 1 base from V and 8 bases from J, with 13 bases in between. The CDR3 totals 14 residues. Germline CDR1 reads SGHKS; CDR2 reads YYEKEE (reference sequence). Written as DNA, the CDR3 is TGTGCCAGCAGCTTGTTAATTAGCATCTATGAGCAGTTCTTC. Protein product: CASSLLISIYEQFF.